This T cell receptor (beta chain) was captured by sequencing in a study of control samples from healthy donors and cancer patients. In this sample, this clone turned up a few times. Using immunoSEQ multiplex PCR, the repertoire was profiled, and TCRdb retains in-frame clones only, with some absent. The table records roughly 120,000 clones, more than 85% of them present only once. The V and J ends lost 5 bases and 10 bases, in that order; junction bases with no gene match: 7. The CDR3 is made up of 13 amino acids. The germline V gene encodes CDR1 ENHRY and CDR2 SYGVKD. Sequencing used PBMCs. The receptor was isolated from a man aged 45-65 years with head and neck cancer. The chain links TRBV10-3 to TRBJ1-1; 10 bases align to TRBD1. CDR3 nucleotides: TGTGCCATCAGTAAAGGACAGGGGGATTTAGCTTTCTTT. It specifies CAISKGQGDLAFF.